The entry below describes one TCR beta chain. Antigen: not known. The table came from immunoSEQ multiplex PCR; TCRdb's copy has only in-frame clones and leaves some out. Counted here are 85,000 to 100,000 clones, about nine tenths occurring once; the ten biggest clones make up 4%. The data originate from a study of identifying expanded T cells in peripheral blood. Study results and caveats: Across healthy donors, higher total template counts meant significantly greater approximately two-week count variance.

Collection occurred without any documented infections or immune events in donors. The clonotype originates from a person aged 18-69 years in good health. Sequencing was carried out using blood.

CDR3 protein: CASSWSLAPGELFF. The CDR3 DNA follows: TGTGCCAGCAGTTGGTCTCTGGCCCCCGGGGAGCTGTTTTTT. The V and J genes are TRBV28 and TRBJ2-2; D not resolved. Trimming shortened V by 4 bases and J by 6 bases, and 12 bases separated the two germline ends. The CDR3 is 14 amino acids. CDR1 and CDR2 (germline): MDHEN, SYDVKM.